This is a list of T cell receptor beta chains from one sample in a study of T cell repertoires in cytomegalovirus infection. TCRdb re-derived calls from the reads in MiXCR, one entry per CDR3 protein. The table records fewer than 85,000 distinct CDR3 sequences, over 3.5% of them present only once. The specimen was PBMCs. These receptors all come from a human donor in good health (CMV status not recorded). Some clones in this sample may be carry-over from other donors' samples. Each CDR3 is given without its conserved first and last residue. The order of the fields is CDR3 protein, V gene, J gene.

cdr3_aa: ASSFPGPRNEQY
v_call: TRBV28
j_call: TRBJ2-7

cdr3_aa: ASSLGQGDGYT
v_call: TRBV7-2
j_call: TRBJ1-2

cdr3_aa: ASRREERNTIY
v_call: TRBV7-8
j_call: TRBJ1-3

cdr3_aa: ASSQDGYEAF
v_call: TRBV12-3/TRBV12-4
j_call: TRBJ1-1

cdr3_aa: ASSSRRLHEQY
v_call: TRBV7-2
j_call: TRBJ2-7

cdr3_aa: ASRLAGGGYEQY
v_call: TRBV7-2
j_call: TRBJ2-7

cdr3_aa: ASSPHLAGGYEQY
v_call: TRBV28
j_call: TRBJ2-7

cdr3_aa: ASSLFPDAASFEQY
v_call: TRBV5-1
j_call: TRBJ2-7

cdr3_aa: ASSLAWGGLNTEAF
v_call: TRBV7-2
j_call: TRBJ1-1

cdr3_aa: ASSSWEGLREQF
v_call: TRBV7-6
j_call: TRBJ2-1

cdr3_aa: ASSLTGAKETQY
v_call: TRBV7-2
j_call: TRBJ2-5

cdr3_aa: SVGGQGKNIQY
v_call: TRBV29-1
j_call: TRBJ2-4

cdr3_aa: ASSYSRGDSSGANVLT
v_call: TRBV6-2/TRBV6-3
j_call: TRBJ2-6

cdr3_aa: ASSLTLGWQSDEQF
v_call: TRBV7-6
j_call: TRBJ2-1

cdr3_aa: ASSVSRGAYNEQF
v_call: TRBV2
j_call: TRBJ2-1

cdr3_aa: ASSPPFTI
v_call: TRBV28
j_call: TRBJ2-7

cdr3_aa: ASSLERGPTDTQY
v_call: TRBV7-9
j_call: TRBJ2-3

cdr3_aa: ASSQVPVRGTEAF
v_call: TRBV3-1
j_call: TRBJ1-1

cdr3_aa: ASSGRTGDNSPLH
v_call: TRBV7-8
j_call: TRBJ1-6

cdr3_aa: ASSHPGQGMNTEAF
v_call: TRBV4-1
j_call: TRBJ1-1

cdr3_aa: ASSHPGGTFDETQY
v_call: TRBV11-3
j_call: TRBJ2-5

cdr3_aa: ASSPGQGARKQY
v_call: TRBV7-2
j_call: TRBJ2-3

cdr3_aa: ASSQTSGRFNEQF
v_call: TRBV7-2
j_call: TRBJ2-1

cdr3_aa: ASMAGTAGPYEQY
v_call: TRBV6-2/TRBV6-3
j_call: TRBJ2-7

cdr3_aa: ASSLGTGYGQPQH
v_call: TRBV5-5
j_call: TRBJ1-5

cdr3_aa: ASSKRRSGTGGTEAF
v_call: TRBV28
j_call: TRBJ1-1

cdr3_aa: ASSGLGIVYEQY
v_call: TRBV6-2/TRBV6-3
j_call: TRBJ2-7

cdr3_aa: SASGQGGKSGANVLT
v_call: TRBV20-1
j_call: TRBJ2-6

cdr3_aa: ASSHRESSTDTQY
v_call: TRBV2
j_call: TRBJ2-3

cdr3_aa: VSSPRASSTDTQY
v_call: TRBV7-2
j_call: TRBJ2-3

cdr3_aa: ASSSYSGRQSTDTQY
v_call: TRBV7-2
j_call: TRBJ2-3

cdr3_aa: SARIGLNEKLF
v_call: TRBV20-1
j_call: TRBJ1-4

cdr3_aa: ASSLARAGVFDQPQH
v_call: TRBV12-3/TRBV12-4
j_call: TRBJ1-5

cdr3_aa: ASSVGGTSVNIQY
v_call: TRBV9
j_call: TRBJ2-4

cdr3_aa: ASSSGQGRKDTIY
v_call: TRBV7-2
j_call: TRBJ1-3

cdr3_aa: ASKGSGGPNTGELF
v_call: TRBV28
j_call: TRBJ2-2

cdr3_aa: ASRQDRVDYNEQF
v_call: TRBV12-3/TRBV12-4
j_call: TRBJ2-1

cdr3_aa: ASSLSFGGNQETQY
v_call: TRBV5-1
j_call: TRBJ2-5

cdr3_aa: ATSREGLYNEQF
v_call: TRBV15
j_call: TRBJ2-1

cdr3_aa: ASSLGSSGEQY
v_call: TRBV11-2
j_call: TRBJ2-7

cdr3_aa: ASSPPGTADNEQF
v_call: TRBV7-6
j_call: TRBJ2-1

cdr3_aa: ASSLALTGGLLMGYT
v_call: TRBV7-2
j_call: TRBJ1-2

cdr3_aa: ASSLGRPSYEQY
v_call: TRBV7-2
j_call: TRBJ2-7

cdr3_aa: ASSFGQAEDTQY
v_call: TRBV7-2
j_call: TRBJ2-3

cdr3_aa: ASILRDRVLNTEAF
v_call: TRBV12-3/TRBV12-4
j_call: TRBJ1-1

cdr3_aa: ASSSDRGQNSPLH
v_call: TRBV7-2
j_call: TRBJ1-6

cdr3_aa: ASSLMTDSNQPQH
v_call: TRBV7-8
j_call: TRBJ1-5

cdr3_aa: ASSLRVGGEAF
v_call: TRBV7-3
j_call: TRBJ1-1

cdr3_aa: ASSLVGRMGGYT
v_call: TRBV7-2
j_call: TRBJ1-2

cdr3_aa: ASSFRLAGDQETQY
v_call: TRBV7-6
j_call: TRBJ2-5

cdr3_aa: ASSLNGRAYNEQF
v_call: TRBV7-3
j_call: TRBJ2-1

cdr3_aa: ACSNRGGYYEQY
v_call: TRBV7-2
j_call: TRBJ2-7

cdr3_aa: ASSLTRGLDNEQF
v_call: TRBV7-2
j_call: TRBJ2-1

cdr3_aa: ASSFWGTEKLF
v_call: TRBV12-3/TRBV12-4
j_call: TRBJ1-4

cdr3_aa: ASSSSPSYEQF
v_call: TRBV7-2
j_call: TRBJ2-1

cdr3_aa: ASSQLLLAGTGLPNEQF
v_call: TRBV14
j_call: TRBJ2-1

cdr3_aa: ASSSSVGLYGYT
v_call: TRBV7-2
j_call: TRBJ1-2

cdr3_aa: ATSRDNKNTEAF
v_call: TRBV15
j_call: TRBJ1-1

cdr3_aa: ASSPTGEETQY
v_call: TRBV7-2
j_call: TRBJ2-5

cdr3_aa: ASTYRGQGGSDTQY
v_call: TRBV7-2
j_call: TRBJ2-3